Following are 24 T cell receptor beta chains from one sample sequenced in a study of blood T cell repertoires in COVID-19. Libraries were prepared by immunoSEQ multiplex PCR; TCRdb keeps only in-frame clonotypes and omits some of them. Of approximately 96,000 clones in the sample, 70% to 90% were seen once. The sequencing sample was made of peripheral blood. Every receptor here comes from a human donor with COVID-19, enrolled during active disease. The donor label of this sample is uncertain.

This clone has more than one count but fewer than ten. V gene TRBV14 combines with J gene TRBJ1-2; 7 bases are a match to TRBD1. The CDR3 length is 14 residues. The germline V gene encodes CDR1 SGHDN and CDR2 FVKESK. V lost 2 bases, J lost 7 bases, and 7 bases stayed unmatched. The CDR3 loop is CASSQRDSGFGYTF. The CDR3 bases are TGTGCCAGCAGCCAACGGGACAGCGGATTTGGCTACACCTTC.

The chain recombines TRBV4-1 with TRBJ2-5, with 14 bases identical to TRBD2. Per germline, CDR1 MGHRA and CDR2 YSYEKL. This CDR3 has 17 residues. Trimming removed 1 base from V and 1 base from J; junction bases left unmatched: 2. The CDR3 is CASSQGTSGGLQETQYF. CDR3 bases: TGCGCCAGCAGCCAAGGGACTAGCGGGGGGCTCCAAGAGACCCAGTACTTC.

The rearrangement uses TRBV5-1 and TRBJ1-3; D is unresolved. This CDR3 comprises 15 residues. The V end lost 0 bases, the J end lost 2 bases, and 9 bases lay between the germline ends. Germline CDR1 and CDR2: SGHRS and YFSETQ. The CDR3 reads CASSLGAGPGNTIYF. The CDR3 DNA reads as TGCGCCAGCAGCTTGGGGGCAGGCCCTGGAAACACCATATATTTT.

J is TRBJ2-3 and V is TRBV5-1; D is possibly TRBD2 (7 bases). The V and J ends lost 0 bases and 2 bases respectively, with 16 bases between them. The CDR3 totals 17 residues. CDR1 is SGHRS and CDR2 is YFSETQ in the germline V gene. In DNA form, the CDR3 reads TGCGCCAGCAGCTTGGACCCCGGGGGGACATACACAGATACGCAGTATTTT. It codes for CASSLDPGGTYTDTQYF.

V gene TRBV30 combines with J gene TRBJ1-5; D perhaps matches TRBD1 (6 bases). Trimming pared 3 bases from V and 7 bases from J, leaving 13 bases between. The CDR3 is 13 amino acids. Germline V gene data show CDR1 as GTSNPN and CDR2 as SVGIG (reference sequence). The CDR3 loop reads CAWSEQGVQPQHF. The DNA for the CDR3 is TGTGCCTGGAGCGAACAGGGAGTCCAGCCCCAGCATTTT.

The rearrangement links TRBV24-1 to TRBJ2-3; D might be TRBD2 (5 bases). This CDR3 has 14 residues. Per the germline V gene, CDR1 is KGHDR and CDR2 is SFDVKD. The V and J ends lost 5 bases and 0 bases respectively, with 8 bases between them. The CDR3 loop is CATSAGFSTDTQYF. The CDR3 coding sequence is TGTGCCACCAGTGCGGGGTTTAGCACAGATACGCAGTATTTT.

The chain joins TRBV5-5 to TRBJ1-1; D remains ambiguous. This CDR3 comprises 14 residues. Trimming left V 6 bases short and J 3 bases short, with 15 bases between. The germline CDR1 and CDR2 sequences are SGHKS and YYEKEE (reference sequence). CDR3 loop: CASTNGQLDTEAFF. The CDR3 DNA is TGTGCCAGCACCAATGGCCAGTTGGACACTGAAGCTTTCTTT. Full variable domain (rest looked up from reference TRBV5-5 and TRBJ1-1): DAGVTQSPTHLIKTRGQQVTLRCSPISGHKSVSWYQQVLGQGPQFIFQYYEKEERGRGNFPDRFSARQFPNYSSELNVNALLLGDSALYLCASTNGQLDTEAFFGQGTRLTVV.

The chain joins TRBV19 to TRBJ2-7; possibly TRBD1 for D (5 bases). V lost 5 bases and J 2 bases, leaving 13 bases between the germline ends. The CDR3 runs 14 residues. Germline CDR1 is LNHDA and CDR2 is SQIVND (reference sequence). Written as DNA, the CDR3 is TGTGCCAGTAGTGCCGACAGATTCCCCTACGAGCAGTACTTC. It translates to CASSADRFPYEQYF.

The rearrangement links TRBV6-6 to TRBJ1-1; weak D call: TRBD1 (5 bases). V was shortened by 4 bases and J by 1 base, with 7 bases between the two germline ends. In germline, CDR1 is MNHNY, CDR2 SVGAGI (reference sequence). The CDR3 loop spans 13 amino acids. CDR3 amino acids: CASSFTGNTEAFF. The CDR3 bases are TGTGCCAGCAGTTTCACAGGGAACACTGAAGCTTTCTTT.

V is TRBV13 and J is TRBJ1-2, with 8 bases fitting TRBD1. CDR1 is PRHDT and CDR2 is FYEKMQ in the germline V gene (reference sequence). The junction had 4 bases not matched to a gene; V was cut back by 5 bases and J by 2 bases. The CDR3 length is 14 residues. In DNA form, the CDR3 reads TGTGCCAGCAGCCCCGGGACAGGCAACTATGGCTACACCTTC. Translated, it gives CASSPGTGNYGYTF. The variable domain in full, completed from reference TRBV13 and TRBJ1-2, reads AAGVIQSPRHLIKEKRETATLKCYPIPRHDTVYWYQQGPGQDPQFLISFYEKMQSDKGSIPDRFSAQQFSDYHSELNMSSLELGDSALYFCASSPGTGNYGYTFGSGTRLTVV.

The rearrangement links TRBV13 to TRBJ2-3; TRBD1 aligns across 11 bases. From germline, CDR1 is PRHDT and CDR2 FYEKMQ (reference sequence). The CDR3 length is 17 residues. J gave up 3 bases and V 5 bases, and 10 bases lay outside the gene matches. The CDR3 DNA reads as TGTGCCAGCAGCCCACCGCACGGACAGGGGGCTACAGATACGCAGTATTTT. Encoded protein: CASSPPHGQGATDTQYF. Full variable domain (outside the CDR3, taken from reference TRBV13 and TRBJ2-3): AAGVIQSPRHLIKEKRETATLKCYPIPRHDTVYWYQQGPGQDPQFLISFYEKMQSDKGSIPDRFSAQQFSDYHSELNMSSLELGDSALYFCASSPPHGQGATDTQYFGPGTRLTVL.

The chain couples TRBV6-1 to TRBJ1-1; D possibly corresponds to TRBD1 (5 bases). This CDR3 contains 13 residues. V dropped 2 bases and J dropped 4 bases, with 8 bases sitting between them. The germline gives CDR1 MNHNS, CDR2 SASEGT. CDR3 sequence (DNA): TGTGCCAGCAGTGAACAGGGAAGCACTGAAGCTTTCTTT. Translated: CASSEQGSTEAFF.

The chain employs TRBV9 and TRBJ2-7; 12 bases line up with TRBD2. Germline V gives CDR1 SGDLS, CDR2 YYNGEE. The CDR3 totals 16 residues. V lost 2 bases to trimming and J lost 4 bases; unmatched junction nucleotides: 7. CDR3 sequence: CASSVPLAGGFYEQYF. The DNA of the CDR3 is TGTGCCAGCAGCGTCCCACTAGCGGGAGGATTTTACGAGCAGTACTTC.

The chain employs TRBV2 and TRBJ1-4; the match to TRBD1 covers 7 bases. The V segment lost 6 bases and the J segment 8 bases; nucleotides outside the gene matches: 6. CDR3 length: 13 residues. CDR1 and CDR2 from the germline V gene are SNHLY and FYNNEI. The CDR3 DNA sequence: TGTGCCAGCAGCCGGGACAGCCCAGAAAAACTGTTTTTT. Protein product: CASSRDSPEKLFF.

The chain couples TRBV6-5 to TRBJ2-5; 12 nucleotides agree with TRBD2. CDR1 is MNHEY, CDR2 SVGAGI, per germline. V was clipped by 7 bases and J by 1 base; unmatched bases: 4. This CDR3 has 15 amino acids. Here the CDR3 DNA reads TGTGCCAGCACGCTAGCGGGGGGGTCCCAAGAGACCCAGTACTTC. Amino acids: CASTLAGGSQETQYF.

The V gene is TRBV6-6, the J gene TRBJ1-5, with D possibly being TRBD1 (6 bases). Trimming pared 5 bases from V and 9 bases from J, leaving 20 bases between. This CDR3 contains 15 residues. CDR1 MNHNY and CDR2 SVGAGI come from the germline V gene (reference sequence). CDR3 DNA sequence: TGTGCCAGCAGTCCCTCAGGGACACCCCGAGGGCCCCAGCATTTT. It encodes CASSPSGTPRGPQHF.

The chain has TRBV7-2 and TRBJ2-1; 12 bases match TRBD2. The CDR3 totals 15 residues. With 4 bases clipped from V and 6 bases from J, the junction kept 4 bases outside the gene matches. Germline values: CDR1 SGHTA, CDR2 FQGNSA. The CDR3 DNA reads TGTGCCAGCAGCTCGGGACTAGCGGGCGTCAATGAGCAGTTCTTC. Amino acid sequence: CASSSGLAGVNEQFF.

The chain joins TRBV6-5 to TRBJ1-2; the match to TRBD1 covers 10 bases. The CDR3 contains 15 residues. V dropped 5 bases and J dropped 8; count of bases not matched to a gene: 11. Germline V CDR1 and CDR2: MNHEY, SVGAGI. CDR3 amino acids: CASSLQGTGVYGYTF. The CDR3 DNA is TGTGCCAGCAGTCTCCAGGGGACAGGGGTCTACGGCTACACCTTC.

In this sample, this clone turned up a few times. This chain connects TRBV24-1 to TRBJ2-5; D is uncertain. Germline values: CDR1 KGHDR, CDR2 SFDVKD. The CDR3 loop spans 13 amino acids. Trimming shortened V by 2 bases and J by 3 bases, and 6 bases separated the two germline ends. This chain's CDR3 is CATSDSNKETQYF. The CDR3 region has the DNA TGTGCCACCAGTGATTCGAACAAAGAGACCCAGTACTTC.

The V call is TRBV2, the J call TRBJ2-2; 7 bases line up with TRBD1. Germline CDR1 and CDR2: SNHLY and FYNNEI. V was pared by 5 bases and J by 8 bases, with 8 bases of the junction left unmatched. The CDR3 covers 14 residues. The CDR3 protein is CASSRDSSIGELFF. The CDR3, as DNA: TGTGCCAGCAGTAGGGACAGCTCCATTGGGGAGCTGTTTTTT.

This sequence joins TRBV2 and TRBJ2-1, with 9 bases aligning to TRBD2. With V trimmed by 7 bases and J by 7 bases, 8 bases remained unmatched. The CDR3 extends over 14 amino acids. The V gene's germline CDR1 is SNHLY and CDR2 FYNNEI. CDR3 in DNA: TGTGCCAGCATACTGACTAGCGGATGGAATGAGCAGTTCTTC. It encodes CASILTSGWNEQFF.

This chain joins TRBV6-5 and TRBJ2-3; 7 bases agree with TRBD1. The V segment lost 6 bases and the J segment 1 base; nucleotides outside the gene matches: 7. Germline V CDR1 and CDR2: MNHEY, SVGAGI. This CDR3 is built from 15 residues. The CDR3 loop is CASRLTGDRTDTQYF. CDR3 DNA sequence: TGTGCCAGCAGACTCACAGGGGACCGCACAGATACGCAGTATTTT.

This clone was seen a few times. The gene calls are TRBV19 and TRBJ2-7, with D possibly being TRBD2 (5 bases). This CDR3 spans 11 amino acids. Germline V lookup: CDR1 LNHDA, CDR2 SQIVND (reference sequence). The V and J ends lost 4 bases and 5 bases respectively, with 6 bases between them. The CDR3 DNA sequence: TGTGCCAGTAGTAAGAGGGACGAGCAGTACTTC. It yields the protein CASSKRDEQYF.

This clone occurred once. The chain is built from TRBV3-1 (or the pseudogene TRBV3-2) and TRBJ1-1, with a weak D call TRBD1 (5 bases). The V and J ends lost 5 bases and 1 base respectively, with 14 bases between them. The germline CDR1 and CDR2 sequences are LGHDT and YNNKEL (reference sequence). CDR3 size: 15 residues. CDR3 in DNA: TGTGCCAGCAGCTTTGAACAAACAGGGAACACTGAAGCTTTCTTT. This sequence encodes CASSFEQTGNTEAFF.